Shown below are 28 T cell receptor beta chains from a single sample sequenced in a study of CD8+ T cells in alopecia areata. Stated treatment: oral pan-JAK inhibitor, 5-10 mg twice daily. RNA was extracted and reverse transcribed into cDNA as the sequencing template. Sequenced by immunoSEQ multiplex PCR; TCRdb stores in-frame clones only, minus some. The profile shows hundreds of thousands of clones, around 64% of them singletons. This specimen consisted of CD4+ T cells sorted from blood, obtained at approximately week 52, from a patient treated with tofacitinib. These TCRs come from a human donor with alopecia areata.

This clone was observed a few times. The rearrangement uses TRBV6-1 and TRBJ1-6, with 9 nucleotides matching TRBD1. Trimming took 1 base from V and 10 from J; bases not matched to a gene: 8. The CDR3 loop spans 16 amino acids. CDR1 is MNHNS and CDR2 is SASEGT in the germline V gene. The CDR3 loop is CASSEGLDRGRSPLHF. In nucleotides, the CDR3 is TGTGCCAGCAGTGAAGGATTGGACAGGGGAAGATCACCCCTCCACTTT.

The chain carries TRBV11-2 and TRBJ2-5; a weak D match, TRBD1 (5 bases). Per the germline V gene, CDR1 is SGHAT and CDR2 is FQNNGV. The CDR3 spans 14 residues. V lost 3 bases and J lost 5, with 13 bases in between. The CDR3 nucleotides read TGTGCCAGCAGCTTGGGGCAGGGCTGGGAGACCCAGTACTTC. It encodes CASSLGQGWETQYF.

The rearrangement joins TRBV15 to TRBJ2-2; D is uncertain. The V gene lost 4 bases and the J gene lost 1 base, with 7 bases spanning the gap. The germline V gene encodes CDR1 LNHNV and CDR2 YYDKDF (reference sequence). The CDR3 length is 14 residues. CDR3 nucleotides: TGTGCCACCAGCATTCCGGTGAACACCGGGGAGCTGTTTTTT. This sequence encodes CATSIPVNTGELFF.

This clone came up once. This specimen includes other DNA sequences encoding the same CDR3. The rearrangement uses TRBV29-1 and TRBJ2-7, with 10 positions matching TRBD1. The V segment lost 6 bases and the J segment 1 base; nucleotides outside the gene matches: 3. The CDR3 has 13 residues. Per the germline V gene, CDR1 is SQVTM and CDR2 is ANQGSEA. CDR3 coding DNA: TGCAGCGTCCGGACAGGGGGATCCTACGAGCAGTACTTC. Encoded protein: CSVRTGGSYEQYF.

J is TRBJ1-3 and V is TRBV6-1; D is undetermined. This CDR3 contains 14 residues. The ends were cut back, 7 bases at V and 1 base at J, with 11 bases in the middle. Germline V lookup: CDR1 MNHNS, CDR2 SASEGT. The CDR3 protein is CASIRPGSGNTIYF. CDR3 DNA: TGTGCCAGCATCCGGCCTGGTTCTGGAAACACCATATATTTT.

V is TRBV29-1 and J is TRBJ1-3; D is perhaps TRBD1 (6 bases). The CDR3 covers 13 residues. Trimming cost V 7 bases and J 0 bases, with 10 bases left between them. Germline CDR1 SQVTM, CDR2 ANQGSEA. The DNA for the CDR3 is TGCAGCGATACGGACAGCTCTGGAAACACCATATATTTT. It is translated as CSDTDSSGNTIYF.

A few counts support this clone. The rearrangement joins TRBV2 to TRBJ2-7; 8 bases fit TRBD1. V shed 6 bases, J shed 3 bases, and the junction held 10 bases outside the gene matches. Germline V gene data show CDR1 as SNHLY and CDR2 as FYNNEI. The CDR3 contains 15 residues. The CDR3 spells CASRPGQARGYEQYF. DNA of the CDR3: TGTGCCAGCAGGCCGGGACAGGCCCGGGGCTACGAGCAGTACTTC.

This rearrangement joins TRBV30 to TRBJ1-2; D might be TRBD1 (5 bases). Trimming cost V 3 bases and J 6 bases, with 17 bases left between them. The V gene's germline CDR1 is GTSNPN and CDR2 SVGIG (reference sequence). This CDR3 has 14 amino acids. In DNA, the CDR3 is TGTGCCTGGAGAGTTCCAGGGAACTGGAATGGCTACACCTTC. Its translation: CAWRVPGNWNGYTF.

V is TRBV6-5 and J is TRBJ2-3, with D perhaps TRBD1 or TRBD2 (5 bases each). The V gene's germline CDR1 is MNHEY and CDR2 SVGAGI. The CDR3 covers 15 residues. Trimming removed 0 bases from V and 2 bases from J, with 9 bases in between. CDR3 in DNA: TGTGCCAGCAGTTACTCGGCAGGGACCACAGATACGCAGTATTTT. As protein: CASSYSAGTTDTQYF.

This clone was detected a few times. V and J are TRBV5-4 and TRBJ2-5; D uncertain. The CDR3 sequence is 15 residues long. V gave up 4 bases and J gave up 5 bases, with 18 bases separating them. Germline values: CDR1 SGHNT, CDR2 YYREEE (reference sequence). The CDR3 is CASSGPLNGEETQYF. CDR3 nucleotides: TGTGCCAGCAGCGGCCCCTTGAACGGCGAGGAGACCCAGTACTTC.

This chain joins TRBV12-5 and TRBJ1-5; D possibly corresponds to TRBD1 (5 bases). Per the germline V gene, CDR1 is LGHNT and CDR2 is FRNRAP. Trimming stripped 6 bases from V and 5 bases from J, with 14 bases between. The length of the CDR3 is 14 residues. Here the CDR3 reads CASGAGGTDQPQHF. The CDR3 DNA is TGTGCTAGTGGCGCGGGGGGTACCGATCAGCCCCAGCATTTT.

This chain joins TRBV30 and TRBJ1-2, with 9 nucleotides matching TRBD1. Germline V lookup: CDR1 GTSNPN, CDR2 SVGIG (reference sequence). This CDR3 has 16 amino acids. Trimming at V came to 0 bases and at J to 6 bases, leaving 11 bases not matched to a gene. Written as DNA, the CDR3 is TGTGCCTGGAGTGTACCCTACGGGACAGGGAGCGATGGCTACACCTTC. Translating it yields CAWSVPYGTGSDGYTF.

The chain couples TRBV6-1 to TRBJ1-6; D unclear. Between the trimmed V and J ends, which lost 10 bases and 4 bases, there was a span of 14 bases. CDR1 and CDR2 (germline): MNHNS, SASEGT. The CDR3 has 14 amino acids. The CDR3 loop is CATLDGWYNSPLHF. In nucleotides, the CDR3 is TGTGCCACCCTAGACGGGTGGTATAATTCACCCCTCCACTTT.

This clone was found a few times. V and J are TRBV4-1 and TRBJ2-3; no clear D. This CDR3 has 14 amino acids. V gave up 2 bases and J gave up 4 bases, with 10 bases separating them. Germline V gene data show CDR1 as MGHRA and CDR2 as YSYEKL. The CDR3 protein is CASSQLSWADTQYF. As DNA, the CDR3 is TGCGCCAGCAGCCAATTGTCGTGGGCAGATACGCAGTATTTT.

This clone was detected once. The chain recombines TRBV30 with TRBJ2-5, with 9 bases aligning to TRBD2. This CDR3 comprises 13 residues. Germline lookup yields CDR1 GTSNPN and CDR2 SVGIG (reference sequence). V was clipped by 7 bases and J by 9 bases; unmatched bases: 12. CDR3 bases: TGTGCCTTGAACGCGGGGGGGCCCCTAGCCCAGTACTTC. As protein: CALNAGGPLAQYF.

This clone was counted a few times. The J gene is TRBJ2-7, the V gene TRBV7-2; D not resolved. V lost 5 bases to trimming and J lost 0 bases, with 5 bases between them. This CDR3 has 12 residues. Germline V gene lookup returns CDR1 SGHTA and CDR2 FQGNSA. The CDR3 loop reads CASSKSSYEQYF. Written as DNA, the CDR3 is TGTGCCAGCAGCAAAAGCTCCTACGAGCAGTACTTC.

This clone was detected only a few times. This rearrangement joins TRBV19 to TRBJ1-5; D is unclear. This CDR3 comprises 13 residues. V was shortened by 3 bases and J by 9 bases, with 12 bases between the two germline ends. The germline V gene encodes CDR1 LNHDA and CDR2 SQIVND (reference sequence). Written as DNA, the CDR3 is TGTGCCAGTAGTATGGGCGGGGTGGGGCCCCAGCATTTT. This sequence encodes CASSMGGVGPQHF. Complete variable domain (other parts from reference TRBV19 and TRBJ1-5): DGGITQSPKYLFRKEGQNVTLSCEQNLNHDAMYWYRQDPGQGLRLIYYSQIVNDFQKGDIAEGYSVSREKKESFPLTVTSAQKNPTAFYLCASSMGGVGPQHFGDGTRLSIL.

A few counts support this clone. The V call is TRBV5-1, the J call TRBJ2-6; D gene unclear. The CDR3 is made up of 15 amino acids. Germline V lookup: CDR1 SGHRS, CDR2 YFSETQ. The ends were cut back, 0 bases at V and 2 bases at J, with 6 bases in the middle. CDR3 sequence: CASSLDDAGANVLTF. The CDR3 DNA is TGCGCCAGCAGCTTGGACGACGCTGGGGCCAACGTCCTGACTTTC.

The J gene is TRBJ2-1, the V gene TRBV27; TRBD1 aligns across 10 bases. V shed 5 bases, J shed 6 bases, and the junction held 10 bases outside the gene matches. Per germline, CDR1 MNHEY and CDR2 SMNVEV (reference sequence). The CDR3 runs to 16 residues. The CDR3 DNA sequence: TGTGCCAGCAGTGCCCGACAGGGGGCTCTAGTCAATGAGCAGTTCTTC. Its translation: CASSARQGALVNEQFF.

V gene TRBV7-3 combines with J gene TRBJ2-3; no clear D gene. The CDR3 covers 13 residues. Between the trimmed V and J ends, which lost 4 bases and 6 bases, there was a span of 11 bases. Germline V gene lookup returns CDR1 SGHTA and CDR2 FQGTGA. The CDR3 here is CASSSQVMDTQYF. DNA of the CDR3: TGTGCCAGCAGCTCACAAGTGATGGATACGCAGTATTTT.

This chain joins TRBV29-1 and TRBJ2-1, with D unclear. The CDR3 totals 10 residues. The ends were cut back, 6 bases at V and 10 bases at J, with 10 bases in the middle. CDR1 is SQVTM and CDR2 is ANQGSEA in the germline V gene. CDR3 nucleotides: TGCAGCGTGGGTTCTCGGGAGCAGTTCTTC. Amino acids: CSVGSREQFF.

V is TRBV2 and J is TRBJ2-7; D is possibly TRBD1 (5 bases). CDR1 SNHLY and CDR2 FYNNEI come from the germline V gene. Trimming cost V 4 bases and J 3 bases, with 13 bases left between them. The CDR3 loop spans 14 amino acids. In nucleotides, the CDR3 is TGTGCCAGCAGTGTGTTAGGGGATCGCTACGAGCAGTACTTC. As protein: CASSVLGDRYEQYF.

This clone appeared a single time. Other DNA sequences within the sample encode an identical CDR3. The V call is TRBV30, the J call TRBJ2-6, with a tentative D call TRBD1 (6 bases). With 3 bases removed from V and 0 bases from J, the gap between germline ends came to 6 bases. Germline CDR1 and CDR2: GTSNPN and SVGIG (reference sequence). The CDR3 extends over 14 amino acids. This CDR3 reads CAWSRGSGANVLTF. The CDR3 bases are TGTGCCTGGAGCAGGGGCTCTGGGGCCAACGTCCTGACTTTC.

The rearrangement joins TRBV9 to TRBJ2-6; no clear D. The CDR3 runs to 13 residues. CDR1 and CDR2 from the germline V gene are SGDLS and YYNGEE. The V end was cut by 5 bases, the J end by 4 bases, with 7 bases between. The CDR3 region is CASRGGGANVLTF. In DNA, the CDR3 is TGTGCCAGCAGGGGTGGCGGGGCCAACGTCCTGACTTTC.

The V call is TRBV5-1, the J call TRBJ2-3; maybe TRBD1 (6 bases). Germline CDR1 SGHRS, CDR2 YFSETQ. V was clipped by 5 bases and J by 4 bases, with 11 bases between them. The CDR3 sequence is 13 residues long. The CDR3 protein is CASSTGSPDTQYF. CDR3 in DNA: TGCGCCAGCAGTACAGGGTCCCCAGATACGCAGTATTTT.

The chain combines TRBV5-4 with TRBJ1-1; tentatively, D is TRBD1 (5 bases). The CDR3 has 12 amino acids. Germline V gene lookup returns CDR1 SGHNT and CDR2 YYREEE (reference sequence). The V and J ends lost 5 bases and 1 base respectively, with 6 bases between them. The CDR3 loop reads CASRGPNTEAFF. CDR3 in DNA: TGTGCCAGCAGGGGGCCGAACACTGAAGCTTTCTTT. The entire variable domain, with the rest obtained from reference TRBV5-4 and TRBJ1-1, is as follows: ETGVTQSPTHLIKTRGQQVTLRCSSQSGHNTVSWYQQALGQGPQFIFQYYREEENGRGNFPPRFSGLQFPNYSSELNVNALELDDSALYLCASRGPNTEAFFGQGTRLTVV.

The chain combines TRBV5-1 with TRBJ1-1; perhaps TRBD1 as D (5 bases). The CDR3 extends over 14 amino acids. V lost 2 bases, J lost 6 bases, and 14 bases lay in between. Germline V gene sequence: CDR1 SGHRS, CDR2 YFSETQ. CDR3 region: CASSFGGSIAEAFF. The CDR3 DNA sequence: TGCGCCAGCAGCTTCGGGGGGTCGATCGCTGAAGCTTTCTTT.

This clone appeared many times. This rearrangement joins TRBV10-3 to TRBJ2-3; 11 positions match TRBD2. CDR1 and CDR2 (germline): ENHRY, SYGVKD. The CDR3 is 16 amino acids. V trimming: 6 bases; J trimming: 0 bases; junction bases outside the gene matches: 5. CDR3 protein: CAIRGTSGPSTDTQYF. Here the CDR3 DNA reads TGTGCCATCAGGGGGACTAGCGGCCCCAGCACAGATACGCAGTATTTT.